This T cell receptor beta chain was retrieved from a study of T cells after yellow fever vaccination. Each CDR3 protein gets one entry after TCRdb re-called the 5' RACE reads with MiXCR. The sample records over 250,000 distinct CDR3 sequences, approximately 5.2% being singletons. This clonotype was detected ten times or more. Germline trimming cut 0 bases from V and 5 bases from J; bases unmatched to any gene: 2. The length of the CDR3 is 14 residues. Per germline, CDR1 MNHEY and CDR2 SVGAGI. This receptor was obtained from a man between 18 and 29 years old who received the YFV17D yellow fever vaccine. Source: CD4+ T cells sorted from PBMCs, taken on the day of the yellow fever booster vaccination. The chain combines TRBV6-5 with TRBJ1-2; 8 bases map to TRBD1. As DNA, the CDR3 is TGTGCCAGCAGTTACTCGACAGGGGCATATGGCTACACCTTC. Translating it yields CASSYSTGAYGYTF.